What follows describes a single TCR beta chain. This sample is part of a study of blood T cell repertoires in COVID-19. Unmatched junction bases numbered 9, after V lost 6 bases and J lost 5 bases. CDR3 length equals 14 residues. Germline values: CDR1 ENHRY, CDR2 SYGVKD. Generated by immunoSEQ multiplex PCR, the TCRdb table keeps only in-frame clones and is missing some. The table lists roughly 500,000 clones, roughly nine tenths of them singletons. The sample was peripheral blood. This TCR came from a young man with COVID-19, enrolled during active disease. V and J are TRBV10-3 and TRBJ1-1, with TRBD1 matching 7 bases. The CDR3 is CAIRPTQGGTEAFF. As DNA, the CDR3 is TGTGCCATCAGGCCAACTCAGGGGGGAACTGAAGCTTTCTTT.